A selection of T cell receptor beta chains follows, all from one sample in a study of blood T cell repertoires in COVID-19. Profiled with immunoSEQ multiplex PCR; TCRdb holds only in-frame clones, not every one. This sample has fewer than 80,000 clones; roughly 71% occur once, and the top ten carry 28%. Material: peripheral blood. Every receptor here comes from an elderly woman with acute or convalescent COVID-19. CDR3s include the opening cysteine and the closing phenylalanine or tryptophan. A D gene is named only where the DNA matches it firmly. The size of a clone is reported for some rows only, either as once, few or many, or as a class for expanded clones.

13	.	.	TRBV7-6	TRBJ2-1	TGTGCCAGCAGCACCCAGGGGTACAATGAGCAGTTCTTC	CASSTQGYNEQFF
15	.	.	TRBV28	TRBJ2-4	TGTGCCAGCAGGGAAGCCAGGGATGCCAAAAACATTCAGTACTTC	CASREARDAKNIQYF
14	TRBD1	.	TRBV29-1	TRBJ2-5	TGCAGCGTCTCGCAACAGGGGGCGCAGGGGACCCAGTACTTC	CSVSQQGAQGTQYF
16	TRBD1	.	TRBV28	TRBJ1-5	TGTGCCAGCAGTGATAGGCCCTGGACAGGGGATCAGCCCCAGCATTTT	CASSDRPWTGDQPQHF
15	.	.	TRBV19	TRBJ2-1	TGTGCCAGTAGTCTCCGGGACAACGGATACAATGAGCAGTTCTTC	CASSLRDNGYNEQFF
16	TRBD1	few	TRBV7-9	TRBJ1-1	TGTGCCAGCAGACCCGGGACAGGGGCCATGGGCACTGAAGCTTTCTTT	CASRPGTGAMGTEAFF
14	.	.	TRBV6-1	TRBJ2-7	TGTGCCAGCAGTGAAGAGGTGGGGAGGTACGAGCAGTACTTC	CASSEEVGRYEQYF
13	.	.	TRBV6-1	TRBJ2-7	TGTGCCAGCAGTGAGCTAGCCTCTCTCGAGCAGTACTTC	CASSELASLEQYF
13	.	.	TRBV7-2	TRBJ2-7	TGTGCCAGCAGCTTATCCCAGGCCCACGAGCAGTACTTC	CASSLSQAHEQYF
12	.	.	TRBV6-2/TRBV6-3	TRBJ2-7	TGTGCCAGCAGCAACACAGTGGCCGAGCAGTACTTC	CASSNTVAEQYF
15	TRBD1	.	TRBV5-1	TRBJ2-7	TGCGCCAGCAGCTACAGGGACAGGATAGAAAACGAGCAGTACTTC	CASSYRDRIENEQYF
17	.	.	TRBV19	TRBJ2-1	TGTGCCAGTAGTATAGATCCCCCGGGAGAGGTCTACAATGAGCAGTTCTTC	CASSIDPPGEVYNEQFF
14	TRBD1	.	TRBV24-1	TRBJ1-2	TGTGCCACCAGTGATGGACAGGTATCCTATGGCTACACCTTC	CATSDGQVSYGYTF
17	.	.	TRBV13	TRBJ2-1	TGTGCCAGCAGCTTAGGCCCCTGGCGGCCCAAAGGGGATGAGCAGTTCTTC	CASSLGPWRPKGDEQFF
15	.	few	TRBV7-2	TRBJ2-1	TGTGCCAGCAGCCGGGACTCGCTATCCTACAATGAGCAGTTCTTC	CASSRDSLSYNEQFF
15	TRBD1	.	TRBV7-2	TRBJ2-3	TGTGCCAGCAGCTTGGGACAGGGGGACACAGATACGCAGTATTTT	CASSLGQGDTDTQYF
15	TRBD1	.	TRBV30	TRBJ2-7	TGTGCCTGGAGTTCCTTGGGACAGTCTGGCGGCGAGCAGTACTTC	CAWSSLGQSGGEQYF
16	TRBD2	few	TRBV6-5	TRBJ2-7	TGTGCCAGCAGTTCCACGAACTTCGGGAGGGTGAACGAGCAGTACTTC	CASSSTNFGRVNEQYF
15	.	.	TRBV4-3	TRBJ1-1	TGCGCCAGCAGCCAGGCGAGGGGGGGGTTCACTGAAGCTTTCTTT	CASSQARGGFTEAFF
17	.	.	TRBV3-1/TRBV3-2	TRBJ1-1	TGTGCCAGCAGCCAAGATGCTGGGGGGGGTGCGAACACTGAAGCTTTCTTT	CASSQDAGGGANTEAFF
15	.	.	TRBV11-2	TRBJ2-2	TGTGCCAGCAGCCTGCGGGACAGAGACACCGGGGAGCTGTTTTTT	CASSLRDRDTGELFF
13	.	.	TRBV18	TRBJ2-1	TGTGCCAGCTCACGGGAGGACTACAATGAGCAGTTCTTC	CASSREDYNEQFF
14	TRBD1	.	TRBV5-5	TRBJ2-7	TGTGCCAGCAGCTTGACAGGGGTGGGCTACGAGCAGTACTTC	CASSLTGVGYEQYF
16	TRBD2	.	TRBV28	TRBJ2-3	TGTGCCAGCAGACTCGCATTAGCGGGGGCAGCGAGGACGCAGTATTTT	CASRLALAGAARTQYF
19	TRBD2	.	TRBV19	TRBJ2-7	TGTGCCAGTAGTGCAAAACCCCTCGGGACTAGCGGGAGAATATATGAGCAGTACTTC	CASSAKPLGTSGRIYEQYF
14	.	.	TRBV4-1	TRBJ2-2	TGCGCCAGCAGCCTCACAGGTCGGGCCGGGGAGCTGTTTTTT	CASSLTGRAGELFF